This entry lists 13 T cell receptor beta chains sequenced from one sample in a study of glioma-infiltrating T cells after dendritic cell vaccination. TCRdb keeps only in-frame clones here, not all; method: immunoSEQ multiplex PCR. The data show some 70,000 clones, roughly 79% seen once. The source material was blood, sampled before dendritic cell vaccination. Every receptor here comes from a human donor with glioblastoma.

As DNA, the CDR3 is TGTGCCAGCAGCTTAAGGACGGACACTAACTATGGCTACACCTTC. Translating it yields CASSLRTDTNYGYTF. The J gene is TRBJ1-2, the V gene TRBV7-2; tentatively, D is TRBD1 (5 bases). Germline V gene sequence: CDR1 SGHTA, CDR2 FQGNSA. Trimming pared 2 bases from V and 0 bases from J, leaving 10 bases between. The CDR3 runs to 15 residues.

J is TRBJ2-3 and V is TRBV7-3; TRBD2 matches 8 bases. The length of the CDR3 is 13 residues. Germline CDR1 SGHTA, CDR2 FQGTGA. V shed 5 bases, J shed 6 bases, and the junction held 4 bases outside the gene matches. DNA for the CDR3: TGTGCCAGCAGCCTCCGGGGGGGGGATACGCAGTATTTT. Translating gives CASSLRGGDTQYF. The variable domain in full, with the rest retrieved from reference TRBV7-3 and TRBJ2-3, is GAGVSQTPSNKVTEKGKYVELRCDPISGHTALYWYRQSLGQGPEFLIYFQGTGAADDSGLPNDRFFAVRPEGSVSTLKIQRTERGDSAVYLCASSLRGGDTQYFGPGTRLTVL.

The J gene is TRBJ1-2, the V gene TRBV15, with D perhaps matching TRBD1 (6 bases). The germline V gene encodes CDR1 LNHNV and CDR2 YYDKDF (reference sequence). This CDR3 has 13 residues. V was clipped by 1 base and J by 6 bases, with 9 bases between them. CDR3 DNA sequence: TGTGCCACCAGCAGAGGAGCAGGGGATGGCTACACCTTC. Translation gives CATSRGAGDGYTF.

This chain joins TRBV2 and TRBJ2-7; 7 bases fit TRBD1. Germline lookup yields CDR1 SNHLY and CDR2 FYNNEI. CDR3 length: 15 amino acids. Trimming took 4 bases from V and 2 from J; bases not matched to a gene: 8. The CDR3 nucleotides are TGTGCCAGCAGTGGCTGGGACAGCCCCCCCTACGAGCAGTACTTC. Protein sequence: CASSGWDSPPYEQYF.

The chain uses TRBV13 and TRBJ1-6, with 12 bases identical to TRBD1. CDR3 length equals 15 residues. V shed 5 bases and J 9 bases; nucleotides not matched to a gene: 5. Germline V gives CDR1 PRHDT, CDR2 FYEKMQ (reference sequence). For the CDR3, the DNA is TGTGCCAGCAGCCCGCCGGGACAGGGGGCTTCACCCCTCCACTTT. This sequence encodes CASSPPGQGASPLHF.

The CDR3: CASSPLSLQFYEQYF. CDR3 bases: TGTGCCAGCAGCCCCCTCTCCTTACAGTTCTACGAGCAGTACTTC. This chain links TRBV7-2 with TRBJ2-7; D is undetermined. Germline values: CDR1 SGHTA, CDR2 FQGNSA. With 5 bases removed from V and 3 bases from J, the gap between germline ends came to 17 bases. The CDR3 consists of 15 residues. Supplemented by reference TRBV7-2 and TRBJ2-7, the full variable domain reads GAGVSQSPSNKVTEKGKDVELRCDPISGHTALYWYRQSLGQGLEFLIYFQGNSAPDKSGLPSDRFSAERTGGSVSTLTIQRTQQEDSAVYLCASSPLSLQFYEQYFGPGTRLTVT.

This clone was picked up one time. The genes are TRBV5-1 and TRBJ1-1, with 7 bases that match TRBD1. Germline CDR1 is SGHRS and CDR2 is YFSETQ. This CDR3 region has 15 residues. Trimming at V came to 5 bases and at J to 4 bases, leaving 11 bases not matched to a gene. In DNA, the CDR3 is TGCGCCAGCAGACCCGGTCAGGGGGAAGCCACTGAAGCTTTCTTT. It is translated as CASRPGQGEATEAFF.

V and J are TRBV5-1 and TRBJ2-1; tentatively, D is TRBD2 (5 bases). The CDR3 covers 16 residues. Per the germline V gene, CDR1 is SGHRS and CDR2 is YFSETQ. V lost 0 bases and J 0 bases, leaving 10 bases between the germline ends. Here the CDR3 DNA reads TGCGCCAGCAGCTTGGACGAAGGGAGCTCCTACAATGAGCAGTTCTTC. This gives the protein CASSLDEGSSYNEQFF.

The chain couples TRBV2 to TRBJ1-1; 7 nucleotides line up with TRBD1. Looked up from germline, CDR1 is SNHLY and CDR2 is FYNNEI. This CDR3 has 13 residues. Trimming removed 3 bases from V and 12 bases from J; junction bases left unmatched: 10. The CDR3: CASSDQRQGRTFF. The CDR3 DNA sequence: TGTGCCAGCAGTGACCAACGACAGGGTAGGACTTTCTTT.

This chain links TRBV7-8 with TRBJ1-1; tentative D call: TRBD1 (5 bases). CDR1 and CDR2 (germline): SGHVS, FQNEAQ. The V end lost 5 bases, the J end lost 1 base, and 11 bases lay between the germline ends. The CDR3 length is 14 residues. In nucleotides, the CDR3 is TGTGCCAGCAGCCGCGTGCAGGGGAACACTGAAGCTTTCTTT. Its protein product is CASSRVQGNTEAFF.

The V and J genes are TRBV18 and TRBJ2-1, with D maybe TRBD2 (5 bases). V was trimmed by 5 bases and J by 6 bases, leaving 11 bases between them. The germline V gene encodes CDR1 KGHSH and CDR2 LQKENI. This CDR3 comprises 13 residues. The CDR3 bases are TGTGCCAGCTCAGCAACAGCGGTCAATGAGCAGTTCTTC. It translates to CASSATAVNEQFF. The variable domain in full, with the rest retrieved from reference TRBV18 and TRBJ2-1, is NAGVMQNPRHLVRRRGQEARLRCSPMKGHSHVYWYRQLPEEGLKFMVYLQKENIIDESGMPKERFSAEFPKEGPSILRIQQVVRGDSAAYFCASSATAVNEQFFGPGTRLTVL.

The rearrangement uses TRBV19 and TRBJ1-4, with TRBD1 matching 10 bases. The CDR3 loop spans 14 amino acids. J gave up 5 bases and V 5 bases, and 2 bases lay outside the gene matches. The germline V gene encodes CDR1 LNHDA and CDR2 SQIVND (reference sequence). The CDR3 is CASSGGQGNEKLFF. CDR3 DNA sequence: TGTGCCAGTAGTGGGGGACAGGGGAATGAAAAACTGTTTTTT.

CDR3: CASSLELTGGNTIYF. The CDR3 DNA reads as TGTGCCAGCAGCTTAGAATTGACGGGTGGAAACACCATATATTTT. This sequence joins TRBV7-2 and TRBJ1-3; D is uncertain. This CDR3 comprises 15 residues. Germline V gene sequence: CDR1 SGHTA, CDR2 FQGNSA. The germline V and J ends were trimmed by 1 base and 3 bases, with 10 bases remaining between them.